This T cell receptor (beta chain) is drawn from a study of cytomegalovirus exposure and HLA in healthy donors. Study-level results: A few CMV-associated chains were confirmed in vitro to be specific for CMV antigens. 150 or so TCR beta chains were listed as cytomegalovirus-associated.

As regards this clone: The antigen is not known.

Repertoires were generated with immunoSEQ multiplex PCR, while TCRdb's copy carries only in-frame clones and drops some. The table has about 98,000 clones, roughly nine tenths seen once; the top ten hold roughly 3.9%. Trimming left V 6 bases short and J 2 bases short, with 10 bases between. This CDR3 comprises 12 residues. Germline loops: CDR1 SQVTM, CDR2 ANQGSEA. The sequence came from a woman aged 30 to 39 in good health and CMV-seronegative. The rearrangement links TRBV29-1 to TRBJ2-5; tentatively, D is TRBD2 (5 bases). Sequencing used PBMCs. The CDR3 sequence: CSVRTGQETQYF. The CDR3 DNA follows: TGCAGCGTCCGGACTGGACAAGAGACCCAGTACTTC.